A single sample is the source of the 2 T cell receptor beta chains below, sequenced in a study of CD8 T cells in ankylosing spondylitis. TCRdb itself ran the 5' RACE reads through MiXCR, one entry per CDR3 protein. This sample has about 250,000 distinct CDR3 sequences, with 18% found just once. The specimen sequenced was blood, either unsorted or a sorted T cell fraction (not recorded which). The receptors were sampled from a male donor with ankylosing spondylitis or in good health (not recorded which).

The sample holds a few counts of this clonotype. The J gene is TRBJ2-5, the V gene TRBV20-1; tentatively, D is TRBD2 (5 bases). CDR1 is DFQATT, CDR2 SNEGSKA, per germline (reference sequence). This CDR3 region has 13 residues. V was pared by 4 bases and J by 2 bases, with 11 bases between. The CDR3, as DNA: TGCAGTGCTACCGAGAGGGTTCAAGAGACCCAGTACTTC. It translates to CSATERVQETQYF.

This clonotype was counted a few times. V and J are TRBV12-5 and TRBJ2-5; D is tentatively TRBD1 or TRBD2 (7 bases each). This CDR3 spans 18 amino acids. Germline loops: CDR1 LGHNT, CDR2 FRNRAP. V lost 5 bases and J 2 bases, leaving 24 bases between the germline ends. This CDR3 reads CASGLDREPAGVQETQYF. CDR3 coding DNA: TGTGCTAGTGGTCTAGACAGGGAACCGGCGGGGGTACAAGAGACCCAGTACTTC.